This T cell receptor (beta chain) was sequenced for a study of T cell repertoires in cytomegalovirus infection. The overall study: Indications of both CMV infection and matching HLA type were provided by public TCR beta signatures.

MiXCR, run by TCRdb on the reads, gives a single entry per CDR3 protein. Of about 260,000 distinct CDR3 sequences detected, around 13% appear once; the ten largest clones hold roughly 8.7%. Germline trimming cut 1 base from V and 8 bases from J; bases unmatched to any gene: 5. This CDR3 has 15 residues. Germline V CDR1 and CDR2: LNHNV, YYDKDF (reference sequence). V gene TRBV15 combines with J gene TRBJ2-1, with TRBD2 matching over 10 bases. Source material: PBMCs. The clonotype originates from a human donor in good health (CMV status not recorded). Some clones in this sample may be carry-over from other donors' samples. This chain's CDR3 is CATSRAGLAVDEQFF. Written as DNA, the CDR3 is TGTGCCACCAGCAGAGCCGGACTAGCGGTCGATGAGCAGTTCTTC.